The clone carrying this T cell receptor beta chain appeared a few times. These data belong to a study of T-cell reconstitution after alpha-beta-depleted transplantation in children. Unique molecular identifiers tagged the TCRbeta library. TCRdb called the PCR reads again in MiXCR, with one record for every CDR3 protein. The sample has some 340,000 distinct CDR3 sequences; 10% are singletons. The CDR3 has 13 amino acids. Trimming removed 1 base at V and 5 bases at J, with 11 bases between. CDR1 DFQATT and CDR2 SNEGSKA come from the germline V gene (reference sequence). This chain joins TRBV20-1 and TRBJ2-5; D might be TRBD2 (7 bases). The sequence came from a human donor who donated a stem cell graft to a child with acute lymphoblastic leukemia. This specimen consisted of PBMCs from the stem cell graft donor, obtained from the stem cell graft. The CDR3 loop is CSARGGGRETQYF. The CDR3 DNA is TGCAGTGCTAGAGGGGGGGGGCGGGAGACCCAGTACTTC.